This TCR beta chain was recovered during a study of blood T cell repertoires in COVID-19. Across the whole study: Researchers got acute and convalescent COVID-19 samples from the United States, Italy and Spain. PBMCs, B-cell-depleted T cells, or T cells provided the cDNA or gDNA that made up the material.

Per the authors' pipeline: Estimation of nucleated cell counts relied on the amplification of reference gene primers. Here immunoSEQ multiplex PCR was the method, and the copy in TCRdb shows in-frame clones only, minus some. For V, J and clone size, that table is used; D and trimming come from the DNA. The sample yields 100,000 to 150,000 clones, roughly four fifths seen once. The germline CDR1 and CDR2 sequences are LNHDA and SQIVND (reference sequence). This CDR3 contains 16 residues. Between the trimmed V and J ends, which lost 1 base and 2 bases, there was a span of 14 bases. The genes are TRBV19 and TRBJ1-2; a possible D gene is TRBD1 (5 bases). The sample comprised peripheral blood. The origin of this receptor is a man between 35 and 55 years old with active or convalescent COVID-19. CDR3 sequence reads: CASSIGPDSLNYGYTF. The CDR3 nucleotides read TGTGCCAGTAGTATAGGTCCAGACAGCCTAAACTATGGCTACACCTTC.